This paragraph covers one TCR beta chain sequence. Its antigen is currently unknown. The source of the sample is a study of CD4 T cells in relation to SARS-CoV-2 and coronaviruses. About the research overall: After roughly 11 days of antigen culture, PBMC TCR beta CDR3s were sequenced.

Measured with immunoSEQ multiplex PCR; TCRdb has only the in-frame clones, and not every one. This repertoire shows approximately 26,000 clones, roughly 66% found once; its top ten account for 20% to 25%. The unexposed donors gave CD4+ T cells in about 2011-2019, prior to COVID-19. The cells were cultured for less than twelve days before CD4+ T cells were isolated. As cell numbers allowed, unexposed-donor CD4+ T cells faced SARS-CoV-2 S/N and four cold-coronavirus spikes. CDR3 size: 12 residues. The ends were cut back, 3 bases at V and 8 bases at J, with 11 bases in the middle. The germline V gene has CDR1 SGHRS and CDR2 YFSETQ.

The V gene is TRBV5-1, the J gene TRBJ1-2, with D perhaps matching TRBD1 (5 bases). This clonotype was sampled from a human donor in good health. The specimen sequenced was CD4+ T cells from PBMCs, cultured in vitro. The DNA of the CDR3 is TGCGCCAGCAGCTCGCTGACAGACGGCTACACCTTC. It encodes CASSSLTDGYTF.